This T cell receptor (beta chain) is drawn from a study of graft-versus-host responses after intestinal transplantation. At the level of the study: For approximately three years after anti-thymocyte globulin induction, all recipients took tacrolimus and steroids. Study results and caveats: Detection of GvH clones occurred in recipient marrow, and some had their first appearance in ileum or blood.

This CDR3 has 13 residues. Trimming took off 0 bases at V and 6 bases at J, with 10 bases between the two ends. Germline V CDR1 and CDR2: SGHNT, YYREEE (reference sequence). Using immunoSEQ multiplex PCR, the repertoire was profiled, and TCRdb retains in-frame clones only, with some absent. This sample has tens of thousands of clones; 85% to 95% occur once, and the top ten carry around 0.21%. This clone was seen just once. Its specificity is not known. V and J are TRBV5-4 and TRBJ2-7; D remains ambiguous. Specimen: unstimulated CD8+ T cells sorted from spleen or lymph node cells, collected before transplant. The source of this sequence is a human donor who was the organ donor for an intestinal transplant. The CDR3 nucleotides read TGTGCCAGCAGCTTGGGGGGATACTCCGAGCAGTACTTC. Protein product: CASSLGGYSEQYF.